This TCR beta chain came from a study of identical twins. Study results and limitations: One should note that invariant MAIT and iNKT cells could partly confound zero-insertion analyses.

Germline values: CDR1 DFQATT, CDR2 SNEGSKA (reference sequence). V dropped 6 bases and J dropped 8; count of bases not matched to a gene: 8. CDR3 length: 12 amino acids. Via MiXCR, TCRdb re-called the 5' RACE reads, giving one row per CDR3 protein. Among about 520,000 distinct CDR3 sequences listed, approximately 22% were seen once. Remarks on this clonotype: Antigen unknown.

Another study also made use of these data, one on T cells expressing NK-cell markers. That report notes: Alpha-beta TCR T cells were the sole sorting target in several experiments, owing to an anti-gamma-delta TCR antibody.

The sequence was collected from a woman under 30 in good health. The source material was CD4+ T cells sorted from blood. This sequence joins TRBV20-1 and TRBJ1-2, with TRBD1 identical over 8 bases. In nucleotides, the CDR3 is TGCAGTGCGCTGGACAGGGAAGTAGGCTACACCTTC. Its translation: CSALDREVGYTF.